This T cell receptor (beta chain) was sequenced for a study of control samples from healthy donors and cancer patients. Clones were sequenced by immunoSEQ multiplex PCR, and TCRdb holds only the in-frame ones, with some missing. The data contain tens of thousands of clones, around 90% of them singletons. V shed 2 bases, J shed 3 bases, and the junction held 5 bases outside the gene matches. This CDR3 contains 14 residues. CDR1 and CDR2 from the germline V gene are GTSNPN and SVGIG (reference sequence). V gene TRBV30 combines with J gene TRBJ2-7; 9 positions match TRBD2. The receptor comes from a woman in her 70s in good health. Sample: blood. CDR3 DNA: TGTGCCTGGAGTTTGCTAGCGGGGAACTACGAGCAGTACTTC. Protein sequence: CAWSLLAGNYEQYF. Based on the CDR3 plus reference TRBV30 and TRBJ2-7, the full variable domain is SQTIHQWPATLVQPVGSPLSLECTVEGTSNPNLYWYRQAAGRGLQLLFYSVGIGQISSEVPQNLSASRPQDRQFILSSKKLLLSDSGFYLCAWSLLAGNYEQYFGPGTRLTVT.